The clone carrying this T cell receptor (beta chain) was detected once. The antigen remains unidentified. This specimen belongs to a study of T cell responses to AZD1222 COVID-19 vaccine. Clones were read by immunoSEQ multiplex PCR, and TCRdb kept only the in-frame ones, dropping some. The sample consists of 110,000 to 150,000 clones, approximately 90% of them appearing once. Study outcomes and limitations: Spike-wide vaccine-associated CD4 TCRs dominated at 160-218 and 743-854. Only a handful of AZD1222 recipients were seropositive at baseline.

Sequences were derived from peripheral blood, sampled on day 0 of AZD1222 vaccination. The sequence derives from an adult in good health.

This CDR3 is CASSYGRTSSYNEQFF. Here the CDR3 DNA reads TGTGCCAGCAGTTACGGTCGGACTTCCTCCTACAATGAGCAGTTCTTC. The chain combines TRBV6-5 with TRBJ2-1, with D possibly TRBD2 on 5 matching bases. Trimming removed 2 bases from V and 0 bases from J, with 11 bases in between. CDR1 is MNHEY, CDR2 SVGAGI, per germline. The CDR3 runs 16 residues.